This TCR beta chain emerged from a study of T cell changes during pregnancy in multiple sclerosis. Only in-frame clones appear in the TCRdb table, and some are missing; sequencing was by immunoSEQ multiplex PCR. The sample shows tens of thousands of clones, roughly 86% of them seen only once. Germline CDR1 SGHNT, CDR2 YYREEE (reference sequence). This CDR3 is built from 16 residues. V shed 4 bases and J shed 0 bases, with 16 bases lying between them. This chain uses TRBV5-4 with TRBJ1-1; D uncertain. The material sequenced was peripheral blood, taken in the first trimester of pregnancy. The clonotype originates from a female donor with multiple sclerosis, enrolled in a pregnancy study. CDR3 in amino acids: CASSPTREGMNTEAFF. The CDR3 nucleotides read TGTGCCAGCAGCCCGACTAGGGAGGGCATGAACACTGAAGCTTTCTTT.